This TCR beta chain was sequenced for a study of vaccination and CD4 T cells after COVID-19. The germline V gene encodes CDR1 DFQATT and CDR2 SNEGSKA (reference sequence). The V gene lost 3 bases and the J gene lost 2 bases, with 16 bases spanning the gap. The CDR3 has 15 residues. Cultured CD4+ T-cell DNA underwent Oncomine TCR Beta short-read sequencing. TCRdb re-called the PCR reads with MiXCR, one entry per CDR3 protein. The sample lists about 24,000 distinct CDR3 sequences, around 40% occurring once. The time point: late sampling 161 to 241 days after vaccination in a few convalescent patients. As to treatment: approximately nine-day PBMC culture with coronavirus spike peptide pools or control peptides (ViraFEST assay). By share, this clonotype counts as medium-sized (0.01 to 0.1%). Its antigen is unknown.

The chain recombines TRBV20-1 with TRBJ1-1; D remains unclear. The sequence came from a human donor who had recovered from COVID-19. The sequenced sample was CD4+ T cells from blood, cultured in vitro, obtained about 7 months after SARS-CoV-2 vaccination. The CDR3 region has the DNA TGCAGTGCTAGTTCCCCCCTTACAGCCAACACTGAAGCTTTCTTT. Residues: CSASSPLTANTEAFF.